The clone carrying this TCR beta chain was seen repeatedly, ten times or more. The cDNA came from 5'RACE with 10-nucleotide random UMIs. Via MiXCR, TCRdb re-called the 5' RACE reads, giving one row per CDR3 protein. The table includes tens of thousands of distinct CDR3 sequences, approximately 7% detected once. The entry originates in a study of neurological immune-mediated disorders. CDR3 length equals 13 residues. Trimming removed 5 bases at V and 6 bases at J, with 11 bases between. Unsorted libraries were prepared from 2 million PBMCs held at -80 C. The chain has TRBV12-3 or TRBV12-4 and TRBJ2-1; TRBD2 might be the D (5 bases). Sequenced sample: PBMCs. The receptor's source is a woman aged 40 to 50 in good health. CDR3 bases: TGTGCCAGCAGTCTCGGGGTGGGCAATGAGCAGTTCTTC. Its translation: CASSLGVGNEQFF.